Below are 21 T cell receptor beta chains sequenced from a single sample in a study of shared clonotypes between healthy human individuals. Produced via immunoSEQ multiplex PCR; TCRdb's table is partial and in-frame only. Found here are around 1.5 million clones, approximately 98% of them singletons; the top ten hold less than 0.55%. The material sequenced was naive CD4+ T cells sorted from blood. Described subset: CD45RA+ positively selected. These receptors were taken from a man aged 25 to 40 in good health.

This rearrangement joins TRBV14 to TRBJ2-2; D is undetermined. The V and J ends lost 3 bases and 3 bases respectively, with 5 bases between them. This CDR3 region has 13 residues. Germline V gives CDR1 SGHDN, CDR2 FVKESK. The CDR3 sequence is CASSHLYTGELFF. The CDR3 coding sequence is TGTGCCAGCAGCCATCTATACACCGGGGAGCTGTTTTTT.

The chain carries TRBV9 and TRBJ2-7, with TRBD2 matching 7 bases. With 3 bases clipped from V and 6 bases from J, the junction kept 12 bases outside the gene matches. Germline CDR1 is SGDLS and CDR2 is YYNGEE. There are 15 residues in the CDR3. CDR3 amino acids: CASSEELGGSGEQYF. CDR3 in DNA: TGTGCCAGCAGCGAGGAGCTGGGCGGGAGTGGCGAGCAGTACTTC.

The J gene is TRBJ2-3, the V gene TRBV7-9, with 9 bases that match TRBD1. The CDR3 is 15 residues long. V lost 1 base and J lost 3; bases outside the gene matches: 2. Germline CDR1 is SEHNR and CDR2 is FQNEAQ (reference sequence). CDR3 DNA: TGTGCCAGCAGCTTAGGGGACAGGGATACAGATACGCAGTATTTT. Encoded protein: CASSLGDRDTDTQYF.

The chain employs TRBV19 and TRBJ2-1, with D possibly called TRBD1 or TRBD2 (5 bases each). This CDR3 comprises 15 residues. V lost 7 bases to trimming and J lost 2 bases, with 15 bases between them. The germline CDR1 and CDR2 sequences are LNHDA and SQIVND (reference sequence). CDR3 nucleotides: TGTGCCAGTACCTCAGGGAGCGGCCCCTACAATGAGCAGTTCTTC. Its translation is CASTSGSGPYNEQFF.

This clone was observed once. The J gene is TRBJ1-3, the V gene TRBV5-6; unclear D gene. The CDR3 is made up of 14 amino acids. Per the germline V gene, CDR1 is SGHDT and CDR2 is YYEEEE. The germline V and J ends were trimmed by 4 bases and 4 bases, with 12 bases remaining between them. The CDR3 DNA reads TGTGCCAGCAGCCGACCACCTCGCGGAAACACCATATATTTT. This gives the protein CASSRPPRGNTIYF.

The V call is TRBV4-1, the J call TRBJ1-1; D unresolved. The CDR3 is 16 amino acids. The germline V gene has CDR1 MGHRA and CDR2 YSYEKL. Trimming removed 1 base from V and 1 base from J, with 13 bases in between. CDR3: CASSQGMGGSNTEAFF. The CDR3 DNA reads as TGCGCCAGCAGCCAAGGTATGGGCGGGTCGAACACTGAAGCTTTCTTT.

This clone was seen a single time. Other DNA sequences of this sample code for an identical CDR3. This chain links TRBV7-2 with TRBJ1-1; no clear D. Trimming cost V 5 bases and J 2 bases, with 9 bases left between them. Looked up from germline, CDR1 is SGHTA and CDR2 is FQGNSA. This CDR3 contains 13 residues. CDR3: CASSLTGNTEAFF. The CDR3 region has the DNA TGTGCCAGCAGCCTCACGGGAAACACTGAAGCTTTCTTT.

CDR3 in DNA: TGTGCCAGCATGGAGCGCCCAAACAATGAGCAGTTCTTC. Translated: CASMERPNNEQFF. The chain combines TRBV2 with TRBJ2-1, with unresolved D. Trimming stripped 7 bases from V and 5 bases from J, with 12 bases between. Per germline, CDR1 SNHLY and CDR2 FYNNEI. The CDR3 is 13 residues long.

The chain joins TRBV11-2 to TRBJ1-2; no clear D. The CDR3 contains 12 residues. Germline loops: CDR1 SGHAT, CDR2 FQNNGV. V was pared by 8 bases and J by 4 bases, with 11 bases between. The CDR3 reads CASGRVPYGYTF. DNA for the CDR3: TGTGCCAGCGGAAGGGTCCCCTATGGCTACACCTTC. The full variable domain, with the rest looked up from reference TRBV11-2 and TRBJ1-2, is EAGVAQSPRYKIIEKRQSVAFWCNPISGHATLYWYQQILGQGPKLLIQFQNNGVVDDSQLPKDRFSAERLKGVDSTLKIQPAKLEDSAVYLCASGRVPYGYTFGSGTRLTVV.

The chain employs TRBV28 and TRBJ2-1; 9 nucleotides align to TRBD2. V was clipped by 5 bases and J by 5 bases; unmatched bases: 16. Per germline, CDR1 MDHEN and CDR2 SYDVKM. The CDR3 runs 18 residues. The CDR3 is CASSPHLGGGRDNNEQFF. The CDR3 nucleotides read TGTGCCAGCAGTCCCCATTTAGGTGGCGGGAGGGATAACAATGAGCAGTTCTTC.

V is TRBV18 and J is TRBJ2-2, with D hard to call. CDR3 length: 14 residues. The germline CDR1 and CDR2 sequences are KGHSH and LQKENI. Trimming pared 3 bases from V and 6 bases from J, leaving 11 bases between. The CDR3 region is CASSPAAGSGELFF. The DNA of the CDR3 is TGTGCCAGCTCACCTGCAGCCGGGTCCGGGGAGCTGTTTTTT. The variable domain in full, completed from reference TRBV18 and TRBJ2-2, reads NAGVMQNPRHLVRRRGQEARLRCSPMKGHSHVYWYRQLPEEGLKFMVYLQKENIIDESGMPKERFSAEFPKEGPSILRIQQVVRGDSAAYFCASSPAAGSGELFFGEGSRLTVL.

This clone was counted a single time. The V and J genes are TRBV5-1 and TRBJ2-5, with D possibly being TRBD1 (6 bases). Germline values: CDR1 SGHRS, CDR2 YFSETQ. V dropped 3 bases and J dropped 4 bases, with 16 bases sitting between them. The CDR3 totals 15 residues. CDR3 sequence reads: CASSSNLTGLETQYF. CDR3 sequence (DNA): TGCGCCAGCAGCTCAAACTTAACAGGGCTAGAGACCCAGTACTTC.

The chain has TRBV7-2 and TRBJ1-2; no firm D call. Germline CDR1 SGHTA, CDR2 FQGNSA. This CDR3 is 14 amino acids long. Trimming stripped 5 bases from V and 1 base from J, with 11 bases between. CDR3 coding DNA: TGTGCCAGCAGCCCCGCTGCGAGTAACTATGGCTACACCTTC. Translating gives CASSPAASNYGYTF.

The table lists this clone with a count of one. This chain joins TRBV11-2 and TRBJ2-1; possibly TRBD2 for D (5 bases). Trimming stripped 1 base from V and 12 bases from J, with 13 bases between. The CDR3 is 13 residues long. The V gene's germline CDR1 is SGHAT and CDR2 FQNNGV. CDR3 in amino acids: CASSLGHYAGQFF. The DNA for the CDR3 is TGTGCCAGCAGCTTAGGCCACTATGCGGGGCAGTTCTTC.

The genes are TRBV9 and TRBJ2-1; maybe TRBD1 (6 bases). The CDR3 loop spans 15 amino acids. Trimming pared 0 bases from V and 8 bases from J, leaving 15 bases between. CDR1 SGDLS and CDR2 YYNGEE come from the germline V gene. CDR3 amino acids: CASSVDAQGVDEQFF. CDR3 bases: TGTGCCAGCAGCGTAGACGCACAGGGCGTCGATGAGCAGTTCTTC.

The gene calls are TRBV5-1 and TRBJ1-2; D unresolved. CDR1 is SGHRS, CDR2 YFSETQ, per germline. Trimming shortened V by 4 bases and J by 4 bases, and 20 bases separated the two germline ends. The CDR3 is 16 amino acids. The CDR3 loop is CASSPPNDMAGYGYTF. CDR3 in DNA: TGCGCCAGCAGCCCTCCTAATGACATGGCAGGCTATGGCTACACCTTC.

A note on this clone: The same CDR3 arises from other DNA sequences in this sample as well. This chain uses TRBV29-1 with TRBJ2-7, with 9 bases lining up with TRBD1. The germline CDR1 and CDR2 sequences are SQVTM and ANQGSEA. V gave up 6 bases and J gave up 2 bases; unmatched junction bases: 5. This CDR3 contains 13 residues. CDR3 DNA sequence: TGCAGCGTGGGACAGGGCGGACCCTACGAGCAGTACTTC. This translates into CSVGQGGPYEQYF.

This chain connects TRBV4-1 to TRBJ1-5; weak D call: TRBD1 (5 bases). Germline CDR1 and CDR2: MGHRA and YSYEKL. The CDR3 totals 19 residues. V dropped 0 bases and J dropped 0 bases, with 18 bases sitting between them. The CDR3 here is CASSQDRQGWGYSNQPQHF. DNA of the CDR3: TGCGCCAGCAGCCAAGATCGGCAGGGTTGGGGGTATAGCAATCAGCCCCAGCATTTT.

This sequence joins TRBV28 and TRBJ1-6; maybe TRBD1 (5 bases). This CDR3 contains 14 residues. The V end lost 6 bases, the J end lost 9 bases, and 15 bases lay between the germline ends. Germline lookup yields CDR1 MDHEN and CDR2 SYDVKM. CDR3: CASSLSRGFSPLHF. The DNA of the CDR3 is TGTGCCAGCAGCCTCTCGAGGGGCTTTTCACCCCTCCACTTT.

V is TRBV20-1 and J is TRBJ2-7; unclear D gene. There are 10 residues in the CDR3. The V gene lost 3 bases and the J gene lost 5 bases, with 5 bases spanning the gap. Germline CDR1 and CDR2: DFQATT and SNEGSKA (reference sequence). The CDR3 region has the DNA TGCAGTGCTAGCGCCGACGAGCAGTACTTC. It is translated as CSASADEQYF.

CDR3 sequence reads: CASSLGVAGIQNTGELFF. The CDR3, as DNA: TGTGCCAGCAGCTTAGGGGTCGCGGGTATACAGAACACCGGGGAGCTGTTTTTT. The chain couples TRBV11-2 to TRBJ2-2, with D possibly being TRBD2 (5 bases). The CDR3 totals 18 residues. Germline V gene sequence: CDR1 SGHAT, CDR2 FQNNGV. The V end lost 1 base, the J end lost 1 base, and 16 bases lay between the germline ends.